This T cell receptor beta chain was sequenced during a study of tissue T cells after allogeneic stem cell transplantation. Note on this clone: The antigen remains unidentified. Gene names follow the mouse nomenclature. Read coverage stops 1 residue before the CDR3 terminus; the germline J gene supplies the remainder.

Findings and caveats of the study: Few T cell clones were shared across patients, but motif clusters showed tissue-specific shared signatures. Only a limited share of tissue TCRs appeared in blood or spleen.

Time point meaning: mouse harvest day 14 after allogeneic transplant. Each mouse received 10^7 T-cell-depleted marrow cells plus 10^6 splenic CD5+ T cells by tail vein. Tissues came from B6→BALB/c major-mismatch GVHD mice at day 7 or 14. CDR1 SGHSA and CDR2 FRNQAP come from the germline V gene. Trimming pared 5 bases from V and 0 bases from J, leaving 13 bases between. The CDR3 runs 15 residues. Profiling relied on immunoSEQ multiplex PCR, and the TCRdb table lists in-frame clones only, not all of them. The table shows about 4,000 clones, with approximately 45% occurring only once. This receptor was obtained from a female BALB/c mouse given C57BL/6 T cells with graft-versus-host disease after an allogeneic hematopoietic cell transplant. The V and J genes are TRBV16 and TRBJ1-1, with D unresolved. The specimen sequenced was gut tissue. The CDR3 reads CASSALRAANTEVFF. CDR3 bases read: TGTGCAAGCAGCGCCCTCCGGGCTGCAAACACAGAAGTCTTC.